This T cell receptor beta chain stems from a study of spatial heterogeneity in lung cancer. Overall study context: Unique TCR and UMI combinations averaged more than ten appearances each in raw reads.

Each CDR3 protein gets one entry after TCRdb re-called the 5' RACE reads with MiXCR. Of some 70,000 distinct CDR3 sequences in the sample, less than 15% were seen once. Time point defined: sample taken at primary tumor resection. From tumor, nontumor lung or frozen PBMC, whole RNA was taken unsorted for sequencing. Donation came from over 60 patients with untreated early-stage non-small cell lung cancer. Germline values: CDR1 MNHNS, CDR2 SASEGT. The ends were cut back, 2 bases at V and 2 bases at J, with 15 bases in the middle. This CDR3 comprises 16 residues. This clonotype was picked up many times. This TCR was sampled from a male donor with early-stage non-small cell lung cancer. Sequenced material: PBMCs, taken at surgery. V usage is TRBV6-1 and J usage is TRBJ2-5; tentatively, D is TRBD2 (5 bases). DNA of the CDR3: TGTGCCAGCAGTGAAATCCCGCGGGCCAGGCAAGAGACCCAGTACTTC. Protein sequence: CASSEIPRARQETQYF.